Listed below are T cell receptor beta chains from one sample, sequenced in a study of T cells in Graves' hyperthyroidism and ophthalmopathy. TCRdb analysed the multiplex PCR reads with MiXCR anew, one entry per CDR3 protein. In the table there are around 540,000 distinct CDR3 sequences, 35% to 55% of which are singletons. Input material: peripheral blood or thyroid tissue (not recorded which). The source of these receptors is a woman under 30 with Graves' hyperthyroidism. The CDR3 runs from the conserved cysteine through the conserved F or W. The D gene is left open where the match is weak. Size is omitted from some rows. Given values are once, few, many or a class for expanded clones.

J gene: TRBJ2-7; D gene: TRBD1; clone size: -; V gene: TRBV6-4; CDR3 DNA: TGTGCCAGCAGTGACCCCCGGACAGGGGGCAACGAGCAGTACTTC; CDR3 protein: CASSDPRTGGNEQYF
J gene: TRBJ2-7; D gene: TRBD2; clone size: -; V gene: TRBV2; CDR3 DNA: TGTGCCAGCGGAGGAACTCGGACTAGCAACTACGAGCAGTACTTC; CDR3 protein: CASGGTRTSNYEQYF
J gene: TRBJ2-2; D gene: -; clone size: few; V gene: TRBV5-6; CDR3 DNA: TGTGCCAGCAGCTTCGGAGACACCGGGGAGCTGTTTTTT; CDR3 protein: CASSFGDTGELFF
J gene: TRBJ1-5; D gene: -; clone size: -; V gene: TRBV19; CDR3 DNA: TGTGCCAGTAGTATTACAACAGGAACTCAGCCCCAGCATTTT; CDR3 protein: CASSITTGTQPQHF
J gene: TRBJ1-4; D gene: -; clone size: -; V gene: TRBV10-3; CDR3 DNA: TGTGCCTCAGGGGAGCGGGAGCGGGATGAAAAACTGTTTTTT; CDR3 protein: CASGERERDEKLFF
J gene: TRBJ1-2; D gene: -; clone size: few; V gene: TRBV7-2; CDR3 DNA: TGTGCCAGCCAACCCACAGTGATGAGCCAGAACTATGGCTACACCTTC; CDR3 protein: CASQPTVMSQNYGYTF
J gene: TRBJ2-7; D gene: -; clone size: -; V gene: TRBV5-1; CDR3 DNA: TGCGCCAGCAGCTTGACGCGCTCTGGGCCCCAGCAGTACTTC; CDR3 protein: CASSLTRSGPQQYF
J gene: TRBJ1-4; D gene: TRBD1; clone size: many; V gene: TRBV2; CDR3 DNA: TGTGCCAGCAGCCTTGGGACAGGGGCTGAAAAACTGTTTTTT; CDR3 protein: CASSLGTGAEKLFF
J gene: TRBJ2-5; D gene: TRBD1; clone size: few; V gene: TRBV11-2; CDR3 DNA: TGTGCCAGCAGCTTGGACAGGGTGGCAGAGACCCAGTACTTC; CDR3 protein: CASSLDRVAETQYF
J gene: TRBJ1-2; D gene: TRBD1; clone size: -; V gene: TRBV25-1; CDR3 DNA: TGTGCCAGCAGTTTGGGCGACAGGGGCCGATATGGCTACACCTTC; CDR3 protein: CASSLGDRGRYGYTF
J gene: TRBJ2-3; D gene: -; clone size: few; V gene: TRBV7-2; CDR3 DNA: TGTGCCAGCAGCTTAAACCAGGGGCACGCAGATACGCAGTATTTT; CDR3 protein: CASSLNQGHADTQYF
J gene: TRBJ1-6; D gene: -; clone size: -; V gene: TRBV2; CDR3 DNA: TGTGCCAGCAGTTCCCCCGGAGGCCGTAATTCACCCCTCCACTTT; CDR3 protein: CASSSPGGRNSPLHF
J gene: TRBJ2-6; D gene: TRBD1; clone size: -; V gene: TRBV29-1; CDR3 DNA: TGCAGCGTTGAAGAGGTTCGGACAGGGGGCCGATTGGGGGCCAACGTCCTGACTTTC; CDR3 protein: CSVEEVRTGGRLGANVLTF
J gene: TRBJ1-2; D gene: -; clone size: -; V gene: TRBV7-9; CDR3 DNA: TGTGCCAGCAGCCGAGCGCAAGATCACTACTATGGCTACACCTTC; CDR3 protein: CASSRAQDHYYGYTF
J gene: TRBJ2-2; D gene: -; clone size: -; V gene: TRBV7-9; CDR3 DNA: TGCGCCAGCAGCCAAGCGATATATAGCGGGAACACCGGGGAGCTGTTTTTT; CDR3 protein: CASSQAIYSGNTGELFF
J gene: TRBJ1-1; D gene: -; clone size: -; V gene: TRBV19; CDR3 DNA: TGTGCCAGCCAAATGGGGGGAGGGACTGAAGCTTTCTTT; CDR3 protein: CASQMGGGTEAFF
J gene: TRBJ1-5; D gene: -; clone size: -; V gene: TRBV2; CDR3 DNA: TGTGCCAGCAGTGAAAGGGACACCCAGCATTTT; CDR3 protein: CASSERDTQHF
J gene: TRBJ2-5; D gene: TRBD1; clone size: few; V gene: TRBV24-1; CDR3 DNA: TGTGCCACCAGTGATGGGGGGACAGGGGGAATAGAGACCCAGTACTTC; CDR3 protein: CATSDGGTGGIETQYF
J gene: TRBJ1-1; D gene: TRBD1; clone size: few; V gene: TRBV9; CDR3 DNA: TGTGCCAGCAGCGTCACCGGGACAGGGGGAACTGAAGCTTTCTTT; CDR3 protein: CASSVTGTGGTEAFF
J gene: TRBJ1-2; D gene: TRBD1; clone size: many; V gene: TRBV5-1; CDR3 DNA: TGCGCCAGCAGCTTGGCCGGGACAGAGGGCTACACCTTC; CDR3 protein: CASSLAGTEGYTF
J gene: TRBJ1-1; D gene: TRBD1; clone size: -; V gene: TRBV5-4; CDR3 DNA: TGTGCCAGCAGCTCCAAGACAGGGGAGACTGAAGCTTTCTTT; CDR3 protein: CASSSKTGETEAFF
J gene: TRBJ2-2; D gene: -; clone size: few; V gene: TRBV9; CDR3 DNA: TGTGCCAGCAGCGCACAGGGCGGTTGGGCCGGGGAGCTGTTTTTT; CDR3 protein: CASSAQGGWAGELFF
J gene: TRBJ1-5; D gene: -; clone size: few; V gene: TRBV7-8; CDR3 DNA: TGTGCCAGCAGCTTTGAAGTCTCCCAAAATAGCAATCAGCCCCAGCATTTT; CDR3 protein: CASSFEVSQNSNQPQHF
J gene: TRBJ2-7; D gene: -; clone size: -; V gene: TRBV20-1; CDR3 DNA: TGCAGTGCTTTAGACAGGCGATACTCCTACGAGCAGTACTTC; CDR3 protein: CSALDRRYSYEQYF
J gene: TRBJ1-1; D gene: -; clone size: -; V gene: TRBV20-1; CDR3 DNA: TGCAGTGCTCGAACCCGACATCCGGAGACTGAAGCTTTCTTT; CDR3 protein: CSARTRHPETEAFF
J gene: TRBJ1-6; D gene: -; clone size: -; V gene: TRBV25-1; CDR3 DNA: TGTGCCAGCAGTGCTAGAGATCGCCCAGAGGCATCACCCCTCCACTTT; CDR3 protein: CASSARDRPEASPLHF
J gene: TRBJ2-2; D gene: TRBD2; clone size: -; V gene: TRBV7-3; CDR3 DNA: TGCGCCAGCAGCCCCACTAGCGGGAGGTACACCGGGGAGCTGTTTTTT; CDR3 protein: CASSPTSGRYTGELFF
J gene: TRBJ2-7; D gene: TRBD2; clone size: -; V gene: TRBV29-1; CDR3 DNA: TGCAGCGTTGGGGAGGTAGCGGGGAACGAGCAGTACTTC; CDR3 protein: CSVGEVAGNEQYF
J gene: TRBJ1-5; D gene: -; clone size: -; V gene: TRBV20-1; CDR3 DNA: TGCAGTGCTAGAGTGCCGTCTGATAGCAATCAGCCCCAGCATTTT; CDR3 protein: CSARVPSDSNQPQHF
J gene: TRBJ1-5; D gene: TRBD1; clone size: -; V gene: TRBV24-1; CDR3 DNA: TGTGCCACCAGTGATTCTCAGGGGGCCCAGCCCCAGCATTTT; CDR3 protein: CATSDSQGAQPQHF
J gene: TRBJ1-5; D gene: -; clone size: many; V gene: TRBV15; CDR3 DNA: TGTGCCACCAGCAGAGGGGGAGGGCCCCAGCATTTT; CDR3 protein: CATSRGGGPQHF
J gene: TRBJ1-4; D gene: -; clone size: many; V gene: TRBV24-1; CDR3 DNA: TGTGCCACCAGTGATTCCCAGGAAACTAATGAAAAACTGTTTTTT; CDR3 protein: CATSDSQETNEKLFF
J gene: TRBJ1-1; D gene: TRBD1; clone size: few; V gene: TRBV12-3/TRBV12-4; CDR3 DNA: TGTGCCAGCAGTTTATTGGGGACAGGGAACACTGAAGCTTTCTTT; CDR3 protein: CASSLLGTGNTEAFF
J gene: TRBJ1-2; D gene: -; clone size: many; V gene: TRBV24-1; CDR3 DNA: TGTGCCACCAGTGAGGGCCCAGGAAACTATGGCTACACCTTC; CDR3 protein: CATSEGPGNYGYTF
J gene: TRBJ1-3; D gene: -; clone size: -; V gene: TRBV2; CDR3 DNA: TGCGCCAGCAGCCAAGCCACGAGCTCTGGAAACACCATATATTTT; CDR3 protein: CASSQATSSGNTIYF
J gene: TRBJ1-2; D gene: TRBD1; clone size: -; V gene: TRBV5-1; CDR3 DNA: TGCGCCAGCAGCTGGGACAGGGGGCTTGGCTACACCTTC; CDR3 protein: CASSWDRGLGYTF
J gene: TRBJ1-2; D gene: -; clone size: -; V gene: TRBV7-9; CDR3 DNA: TGTGCCAGCAGCTTCAGGGAAGATGATGGCTACACCTTC; CDR3 protein: CASSFREDDGYTF
J gene: TRBJ2-6; D gene: TRBD1; clone size: -; V gene: TRBV7-2; CDR3 DNA: TGTGCCAGCAGCTTAGGGACAGGGGACTACGTCCTGACTTTC; CDR3 protein: CASSLGTGDYVLTF
J gene: TRBJ1-2; D gene: TRBD1; clone size: -; V gene: TRBV29-1; CDR3 DNA: TGCAGCGTTGCTACAGGGGTCTATGGCTGCACCTTC; CDR3 protein: CSVATGVYGCTF
J gene: TRBJ1-5; D gene: -; clone size: -; V gene: TRBV15; CDR3 DNA: TGTGCCACCAGCAGTGGTTCGGGCTACAATCAGCCCCAGCATTTT; CDR3 protein: CATSSGSGYNQPQHF
J gene: TRBJ1-6; D gene: TRBD1; clone size: many; V gene: TRBV25-1; CDR3 DNA: TGTGCCAGCAGTGCCCCGGGACAGGCTAATTCACCCCTCCACTTT; CDR3 protein: CASSAPGQANSPLHF
J gene: TRBJ2-3; D gene: -; clone size: few; V gene: TRBV10-3; CDR3 DNA: TGTGCCATCAGTGATATCGGGGCCGGAGATACGCAGTATTTT; CDR3 protein: CAISDIGAGDTQYF
J gene: TRBJ2-2; D gene: -; clone size: -; V gene: TRBV6-4; CDR3 DNA: TGTGCCAGCAGTGATGCCCGGGTCACCGGGGAGCTGTTTTTT; CDR3 protein: CASSDARVTGELFF
J gene: TRBJ1-2; D gene: -; clone size: -; V gene: TRBV5-4; CDR3 DNA: TGTGCCAGCAGCTTGATGGTTAGTCGGGGCTACACCTTC; CDR3 protein: CASSLMVSRGYTF
J gene: TRBJ2-7; D gene: -; clone size: many; V gene: TRBV24-1; CDR3 DNA: TGTGCCACCAGTGATCCCACTAGAGGGGCCTACGAGCAGTACTTC; CDR3 protein: CATSDPTRGAYEQYF
J gene: TRBJ2-7; D gene: -; clone size: few; V gene: TRBV2; CDR3 DNA: TGTGCCAGCAGCCAAGATCTCGATTCCTACGAGCAGTACTTC; CDR3 protein: CASSQDLDSYEQYF
J gene: TRBJ1-4; D gene: TRBD1; clone size: -; V gene: TRBV25-1; CDR3 DNA: TGTGCCAGCAGTGACGCCCGGCGCCAGGGGGACGAAAAACTGTTTTTT; CDR3 protein: CASSDARRQGDEKLFF
J gene: TRBJ1-3; D gene: -; clone size: few; V gene: TRBV9; CDR3 DNA: TGTGCCAGCAGCGTAGACATGTGGGAAGAAAGCACCATATATTTT; CDR3 protein: CASSVDMWEESTIYF
J gene: TRBJ2-5; D gene: TRBD2; clone size: few; V gene: TRBV7-6; CDR3 DNA: TGTGCCAGCAGCCGTCCCGGCGGGAGAAGGCCAAGAGAGACCCAGTACTTC; CDR3 protein: CASSRPGGRRPRETQYF
J gene: TRBJ1-4; D gene: -; clone size: -; V gene: TRBV24-1; CDR3 DNA: TGTGCCACCAGTGATTCCACTAGCCCTAATGAAAAACTGTTTTTT; CDR3 protein: CATSDSTSPNEKLFF
J gene: TRBJ2-7; D gene: TRBD1; clone size: many; V gene: TRBV29-1; CDR3 DNA: TGCAGCGTCTCTCAGGGGGCCTACGAGCAGTACTTC; CDR3 protein: CSVSQGAYEQYF
J gene: TRBJ2-5; D gene: -; clone size: -; V gene: TRBV7-3; CDR3 DNA: TGTGCCAGCAGCCCCCTGGCGGGCTTTCAAGAGACCCAGTACTTC; CDR3 protein: CASSPLAGFQETQYF
J gene: TRBJ1-4; D gene: -; clone size: -; V gene: TRBV25-1; CDR3 DNA: TGTGCCAGCAGTGAACCCCTCGGAGGGCCTAATGAAAAACTGTTTTTT; CDR3 protein: CASSEPLGGPNEKLFF
J gene: TRBJ2-7; D gene: -; clone size: -; V gene: TRBV25-1; CDR3 DNA: TGTGCCAGCAGCCAAGGGGTCCAGGGGAGCTCCTACGAGCAGTACTTC; CDR3 protein: CASSQGVQGSSYEQYF
J gene: TRBJ2-7; D gene: -; clone size: many; V gene: TRBV29-1; CDR3 DNA: TGCAGCGTTGACTTGGACATATCGCACGAGCAGTACTTC; CDR3 protein: CSVDLDISHEQYF
J gene: TRBJ2-5; D gene: TRBD1; clone size: once; V gene: TRBV29-1; CDR3 DNA: TGCAGCGCAACAGGGGATGGGGAGACCCAGTACTTC; CDR3 protein: CSATGDGETQYF